This T cell receptor beta chain was captured by sequencing in a study of blood T cell repertoires in COVID-19. At the level of the study: Samples of COVID-19 (acute and convalescent) were obtained from the United States, Italy and Spain. Sources were T cells, B-cell-depleted T cells, or PBMCs; the material itself was cDNA or gDNA.

The CDR3 spans 18 residues. In germline, CDR1 is SGHVS, CDR2 FNYEAQ. V lost 5 bases and J lost 0; bases outside the gene matches: 10. The study recruited people aged roughly 18 to 100 years across around 23 US areas. TCRdb keeps only in-frame clones here, not all; method: immunoSEQ multiplex PCR. The sample has some 490,000 clones, 70% to 90% seen once; the top ten hold roughly 8%. The chain is built from TRBV7-6 and TRBJ2-6; TRBD1 aligns across 7 bases. Sequencing was carried out using PBMCs or T cells enriched from blood (not recorded which). This sequence originates from a woman aged 55-70 years who had recovered from COVID-19. This CDR3 reads CASSPGQRPSSGANVLTF. CDR3 in DNA: TGTGCCAGCAGCCCGGGACAGCGCCCTAGCTCTGGGGCCAACGTCCTGACTTTC. The full variable domain, completed using reference TRBV7-6 and TRBJ2-6, is GAGVSQSPRYKVTKRGQDVALRCDPISGHVSLYWYRQALGQGPEFLTYFNYEAQQDKSGLPNDRFSAERPEGSISTLTIQRTEQRDSAMYRCASSPGQRPSSGANVLTFGAGSRLTVL.